These 12 T cell receptor beta chains originate from one sample sequenced in a study of OX40 agonist ivuxolimab in advanced cancers. Sequencing used immunoSEQ multiplex PCR; TCRdb keeps in-frame clones, though not all of them. The table has under 75,000 clones, roughly 92% seen once. The sequencing here drew on CD4+ or CD8+ T cells sorted from blood, taken in a trial of the OX40 agonist ivuxolimab. Receptors were obtained from an adult with an advanced solid tumor such as melanoma, head and neck, liver or kidney cancer.

The rearrangement links TRBV9 to TRBJ2-7; TRBD2 matches at 7 bases. In germline, CDR1 is SGDLS, CDR2 YYNGEE. With V trimmed by 4 bases and J by 0 bases, 7 bases remained unmatched. The CDR3 has 15 amino acids. The CDR3 DNA reads as TGTGCCAGCAGCCAAGGGACTACCCTCTCCTACGAGCAGTACTTC. Translation gives CASSQGTTLSYEQYF.

The chain combines TRBV7-3 with TRBJ2-2, with D possibly being TRBD2 (6 bases). The V end lost 5 bases, the J end lost 4 bases, and 17 bases lay between the germline ends. CDR3 length equals 16 residues. Germline values: CDR1 SGHTA, CDR2 FQGTGA. The CDR3 DNA reads TGTGCCAGCAGCCCCCCCGGAGGGTCGGCCACCGGGGAGCTGTTTTTT. Protein product: CASSPPGGSATGELFF.

The V and J genes are TRBV27 and TRBJ2-7; unclear D gene. V was cut by 8 bases and J by 2 bases, with 10 bases left in between. Germline assignment: CDR1 MNHEY and CDR2 SMNVEV (reference sequence). The CDR3 length is 12 residues. The CDR3 coding sequence is TGTGCCAGCGGCCTCGGGCCCTACGAGCAGTACTTC. The encoded protein is CASGLGPYEQYF.

This clone was counted between two and nine times. The chain employs TRBV18 and TRBJ1-5, with D uncertain. The CDR3 runs to 14 residues. The germline gives CDR1 KGHSH, CDR2 LQKENI. Trimming stripped 2 bases from V and 0 bases from J, with 5 bases between. In DNA, the CDR3 is TGTGCCAGCTCACCAGGGTCTAGCAATCAGCCCCAGCATTTT. This encodes CASSPGSSNQPQHF.

A word on this clone: Relative to the germline gene, one junction end is altered; a read error may explain this. The rearrangement joins TRBV27 to TRBJ2-3; D perhaps matches TRBD2 (7 bases). CDR1 MNHEY and CDR2 SMNVEV come from the germline V gene (reference sequence). This CDR3 contains 14 residues. The CDR3 DNA reads TGTGCCAGCGGTTTTGGGGGGGCCGAAGATACGCAGTATTTT. Protein: CASGFGGAEDTQYF.

The gene calls are TRBV15 and TRBJ1-2; tentatively, D is TRBD1 (6 bases). The germline V gene has CDR1 LNHNV and CDR2 YYDKDF (reference sequence). Trimming shortened V by 7 bases and J by 4 bases, and 22 bases separated the two germline ends. This CDR3 is built from 16 residues. The CDR3 nucleotides read TGTGCCACCACCCGACCGCTCGCCGGACAGATCTATGGCTACACCTTC. Residues: CATTRPLAGQIYGYTF.

V and J are TRBV5-1 and TRBJ2-3, with 9 positions matching TRBD2. The ends lost 7 bases at V and 4 bases at J; junction bases unmatched: 4. Germline V gene data show CDR1 as SGHRS and CDR2 as YFSETQ. This CDR3 has 13 residues. This CDR3 is CASGLATPDTQYF. CDR3 bases: TGCGCCAGCGGACTAGCGACCCCAGATACGCAGTATTTT.

V gene TRBV9 combines with J gene TRBJ1-6, with D perhaps TRBD1 (6 bases). Trimming stripped 0 bases from V and 4 bases from J, with 8 bases between. CDR1 and CDR2 from the germline V gene are SGDLS and YYNGEE. CDR3 size: 15 residues. CDR3 DNA: TGTGCCAGCAGCGTAGGACAGGAATATAATTCACCCCTCCACTTT. This sequence encodes CASSVGQEYNSPLHF.

The chain carries TRBV6-5 and TRBJ1-1; perhaps TRBD1 as D (5 bases). Deletions cut 7 bases from V and 8 bases from J, with 14 bases between. The CDR3 has 12 residues. Germline lookup yields CDR1 MNHEY and CDR2 SVGAGI. The CDR3 loop reads CASILGGVEAFF. The CDR3 bases are TGTGCCAGCATCCTTGGGGGGGTCGAAGCTTTCTTT.

This chain links TRBV4-1 with TRBJ2-7; 8 bases line up with TRBD2. This CDR3 is 15 amino acids long. V shed 1 base and J 5 bases; nucleotides not matched to a gene: 7. Germline assignment: CDR1 MGHRA and CDR2 YSYEKL. CDR3 residues: CASSQVEARGDEQYF. In DNA, the CDR3 is TGCGCCAGCAGCCAAGTGGAGGCGCGGGGGGACGAGCAGTACTTC.

The chain joins TRBV6-1 to TRBJ1-5; 10 bases map to TRBD1. Germline assignment: CDR1 MNHNS and CDR2 SASEGT. The CDR3 has 13 residues. The V gene end was trimmed by 5 bases and the J gene end by 6 bases; junction bases not matched to a gene: 1. The DNA of the CDR3 is TGTGCCAGCAGTCGACAGGGGGCTCAGCCCCAGCATTTT. Its protein is CASSRQGAQPQHF.

The CDR3 nucleotides are TGTGCCAGTCGGGCCGCGAACACCGGGGAGCTGTTTTTT. Translation: CASRAANTGELFF. This sequence joins TRBV6-5 and TRBJ2-2; D is unresolved. Trimming removed 9 bases from V and 0 bases from J, with 8 bases in between. This CDR3 region has 13 residues. CDR1 is MNHEY, CDR2 SVGAGI, per germline.